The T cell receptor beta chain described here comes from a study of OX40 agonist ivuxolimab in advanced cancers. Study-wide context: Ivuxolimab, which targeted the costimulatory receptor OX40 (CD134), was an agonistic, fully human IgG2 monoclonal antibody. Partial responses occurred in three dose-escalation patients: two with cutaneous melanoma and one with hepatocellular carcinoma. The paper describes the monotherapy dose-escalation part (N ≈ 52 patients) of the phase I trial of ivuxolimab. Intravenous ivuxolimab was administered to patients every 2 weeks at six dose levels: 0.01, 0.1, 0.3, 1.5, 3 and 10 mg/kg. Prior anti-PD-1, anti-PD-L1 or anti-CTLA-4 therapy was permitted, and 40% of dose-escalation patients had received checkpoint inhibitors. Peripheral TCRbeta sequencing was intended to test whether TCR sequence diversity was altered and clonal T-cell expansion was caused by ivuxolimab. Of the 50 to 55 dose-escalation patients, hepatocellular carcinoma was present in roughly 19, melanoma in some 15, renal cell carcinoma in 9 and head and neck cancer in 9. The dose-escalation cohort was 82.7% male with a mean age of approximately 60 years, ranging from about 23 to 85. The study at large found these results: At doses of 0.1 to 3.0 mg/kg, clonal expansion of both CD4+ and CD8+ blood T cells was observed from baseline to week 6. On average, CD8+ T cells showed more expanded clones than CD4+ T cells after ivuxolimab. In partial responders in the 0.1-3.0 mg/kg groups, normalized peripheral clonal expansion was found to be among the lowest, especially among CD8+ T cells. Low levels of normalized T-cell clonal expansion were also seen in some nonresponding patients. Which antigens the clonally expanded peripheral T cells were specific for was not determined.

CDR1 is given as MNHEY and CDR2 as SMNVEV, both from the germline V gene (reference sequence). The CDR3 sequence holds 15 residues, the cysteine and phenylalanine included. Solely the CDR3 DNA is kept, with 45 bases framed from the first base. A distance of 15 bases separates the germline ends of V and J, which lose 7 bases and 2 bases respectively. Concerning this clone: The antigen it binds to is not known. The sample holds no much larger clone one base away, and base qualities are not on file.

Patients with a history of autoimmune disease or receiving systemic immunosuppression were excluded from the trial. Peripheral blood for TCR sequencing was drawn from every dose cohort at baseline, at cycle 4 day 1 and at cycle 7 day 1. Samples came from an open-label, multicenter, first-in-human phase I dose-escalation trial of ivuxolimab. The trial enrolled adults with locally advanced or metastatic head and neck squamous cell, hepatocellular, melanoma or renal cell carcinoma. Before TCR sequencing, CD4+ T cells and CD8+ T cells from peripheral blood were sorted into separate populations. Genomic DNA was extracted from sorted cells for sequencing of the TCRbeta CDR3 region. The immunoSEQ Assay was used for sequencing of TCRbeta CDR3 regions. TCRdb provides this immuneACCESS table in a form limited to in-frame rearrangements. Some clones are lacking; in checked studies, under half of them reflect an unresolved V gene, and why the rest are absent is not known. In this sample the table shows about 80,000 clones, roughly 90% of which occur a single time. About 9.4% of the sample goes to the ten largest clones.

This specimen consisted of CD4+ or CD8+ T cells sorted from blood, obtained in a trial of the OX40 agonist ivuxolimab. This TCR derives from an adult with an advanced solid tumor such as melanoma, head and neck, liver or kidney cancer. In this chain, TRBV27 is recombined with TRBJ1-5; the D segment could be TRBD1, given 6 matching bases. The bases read TGTGCCAGCACCCAGGGGACCACGGGCAATCAGCCCCAGCATTTT. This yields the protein CASTQGTTGNQPQHF.